This record covers a single T cell receptor (beta chain). The germline V and J ends were trimmed by 2 bases and 8 bases, with 10 bases remaining between them. Germline loops: CDR1 MNHNS, CDR2 SASEGT. The CDR3 is 13 amino acids. Clones were sequenced by immunoSEQ multiplex PCR, and TCRdb holds only the in-frame ones, with some missing. In the table there are tens of thousands of clones, 75% to 95% of which are singletons. The sample is drawn from a study of T cell changes during pregnancy in multiple sclerosis. The source was peripheral blood, collected in the second trimester of pregnancy. The TCR originated in a female donor with multiple sclerosis, enrolled in a pregnancy study. V and J are TRBV6-1 and TRBJ1-5; D possibly corresponds to TRBD1 (5 bases). The CDR3 DNA is TGTGCCAGCAGTGAACAGGGAAGGGAGCCCCAGCATTTT. Amino acid sequence: CASSEQGREPQHF.